This T cell receptor (beta chain) was recovered during a study of control samples from healthy donors and cancer patients. Repertoires were generated with immunoSEQ multiplex PCR, while TCRdb's copy carries only in-frame clones and drops some. The sample holds tens of thousands of clones, roughly 89% seen once. The sequencing sample was made of blood. This receptor was taken from a man in his forties or fifties in good health.

DNA for the CDR3: TGTGCCAGTAGTAGCTCGACTAATGAAAAACTGTTTTTT. The encoded protein is CASSSSTNEKLFF. The chain joins TRBV19 to TRBJ1-4; the D is unclear. There are 13 residues in the CDR3. Per the germline V gene, CDR1 is LNHDA and CDR2 is SQIVND (reference sequence). Trimming removed 4 bases at V and 2 bases at J, with 5 bases between.